These 15 T cell receptor beta chains came from one sample sequenced in a study of T cells after yellow fever vaccination. Each CDR3 protein gets one entry after TCRdb re-called the 5' RACE reads with MiXCR. The sample has roughly 500,000 distinct CDR3 sequences; approximately 21% are singletons. Sequences were derived from PBMCs, sampled 15 days after the yellow fever booster vaccination. The origin of the receptors is a man aged 30-40 years who received the YFV17D yellow fever vaccine.

This sequence joins TRBV7-2 and TRBJ2-3; maybe TRBD2 (5 bases). CDR3 length: 15 residues. Looked up from germline, CDR1 is SGHTA and CDR2 is FQGNSA. The germline V and J ends were trimmed by 2 bases and 0 bases, with 9 bases remaining between them. CDR3: CASSLKLVSTDTQYF. DNA for the CDR3: TGTGCCAGCAGCTTAAAACTAGTTAGCACAGATACGCAGTATTTT.

This clonotype was detected only a few times. This chain uses TRBV25-1 with TRBJ1-4; D not certain. The CDR3 runs to 15 residues. From germline, CDR1 is MGHDK and CDR2 SYGVNS. Trimming took 1 base from V and 2 from J, leaving 8 bases between them. CDR3 amino acids: CASSELGGTNEKLFF. The CDR3 DNA reads as TGTGCCAGCAGTGAATTAGGAGGGACTAATGAAAAACTGTTTTTT.

The V call is TRBV6-1, the J call TRBJ2-7; the D gene is possibly TRBD2 (5 bases). The CDR3 has 13 residues. V lost 8 bases, J lost 1 base, and 12 bases lay in between. Germline V gene data show CDR1 as MNHNS and CDR2 as SASEGT. In nucleotides, the CDR3 is TGTGCCAGCCGGAGCCCGGGATCCTACGAGCAGTACTTC. As protein: CASRSPGSYEQYF.

This clonotype was seen more than once but under ten times. Written as DNA, the CDR3 is TGTGCCATCAGTGGGGGGAGCACAGATACGCAGTATTTT. It is translated as CAISGGSTDTQYF. The rearrangement joins TRBV10-3 to TRBJ2-3; D is tentatively TRBD1 or TRBD2 (5 bases each). From germline, CDR1 is ENHRY and CDR2 SYGVKD. The V and J ends lost 4 bases and 0 bases respectively, with 5 bases between them. This CDR3 is 13 amino acids long.

The J gene is TRBJ2-2, the V gene TRBV6-1, with 7 bases aligning to TRBD1. CDR3 length: 14 amino acids. CDR1 and CDR2 (germline): MNHNS, SASEGT. J lost 5 bases, V lost 8 bases, and 8 bases had no gene match. The CDR3 protein is CASSTGFYTGELFF. Here the CDR3 DNA reads TGTGCCAGCTCGACAGGGTTTTATACCGGGGAGCTGTTTTTT.

The chain has TRBV7-2 and TRBJ1-5; D gene ambiguous. The V and J ends lost 1 base and 0 bases respectively, with 4 bases between them. The CDR3 contains 14 residues. CDR1 and CDR2 (germline): SGHTA, FQGNSA. The CDR3 loop reads CASSLVYSNQPQHF. The CDR3 DNA is TGTGCCAGCAGCTTAGTCTATAGCAATCAGCCCCAGCATTTT.

The chain has TRBV4-3 and TRBJ2-4; 13 positions agree with TRBD2. The V segment lost 5 bases and the J segment 3 bases; nucleotides outside the gene matches: 7. The CDR3 loop spans 17 amino acids. Germline CDR1 LGHNA, CDR2 YSLEER. This CDR3 reads CASSEGLAGEVKNIQYF. CDR3 in DNA: TGCGCCAGCAGCGAAGGACTAGCGGGAGAAGTCAAAAACATTCAGTACTTC.

This clonotype has just a few counts. The V gene is TRBV7-8, the J gene TRBJ2-1; 13 nucleotides match TRBD2. The CDR3 spans 16 residues. With V trimmed by 3 bases and J by 8 bases, 7 bases remained unmatched. In germline, CDR1 is SGHVS, CDR2 FQNEAQ. The CDR3, as DNA: TGTGCCAGCAGCTTTGGGACTAGCGGGACGGTCGATGAGCAGTTCTTC. This translates into CASSFGTSGTVDEQFF.

The gene calls are TRBV19 and TRBJ2-7; no clear D gene. Deletions cut 4 bases from V and 2 bases from J, with 15 bases between. The germline V gene has CDR1 LNHDA and CDR2 SQIVND (reference sequence). The CDR3 has 15 amino acids. CDR3 in DNA: TGTGCCAGTAGTACACGGGCCCTCCAAACCTACGAGCAGTACTTC. This sequence encodes CASSTRALQTYEQYF. Combining the CDR3 with reference TRBV19 and TRBJ2-7 gives the whole variable domain DGGITQSPKYLFRKEGQNVTLSCEQNLNHDAMYWYRQDPGQGLRLIYYSQIVNDFQKGDIAEGYSVSREKKESFPLTVTSAQKNPTAFYLCASSTRALQTYEQYFGPGTRLTVT.

This clonotype has a handful of counts. The chain employs TRBV20-1 and TRBJ2-1, with 8 bases that match TRBD2. CDR3 size: 16 residues. Germline V gene data show CDR1 as DFQATT and CDR2 as SNEGSKA (reference sequence). The ends lost 1 base at V and 4 bases at J; junction bases unmatched: 9. The CDR3 reads CSARVGASGPYNEQFF. For the CDR3, the DNA is TGCAGTGCTAGAGTAGGCGCTAGCGGGCCTTACAATGAGCAGTTCTTC.

This clonotype was detected only a few times. The genes are TRBV5-5 and TRBJ1-1; weak D call: TRBD1 (5 bases). Germline-derived CDR1 and CDR2 are SGHKS and YYEKEE (reference sequence). The germline V and J ends were trimmed by 3 bases and 3 bases, with 15 bases remaining between them. CDR3 length equals 15 residues. The DNA of the CDR3 is TGTGCCAGCAGCTACCCACAGGCGGTGGACACTGAAGCTTTCTTT. Its translation: CASSYPQAVDTEAFF.

This clonotype was recorded a few times. The V and J genes are TRBV5-6 and TRBJ2-1; D possibly uses TRBD1 or TRBD2 (6 bases each). From germline, CDR1 is SGHDT and CDR2 YYEEEE. The CDR3 length is 12 residues. V was cut by 3 bases and J by 15 bases, with 16 bases left in between. The CDR3 sequence is CASSWGDTELFF. Written as DNA, the CDR3 is TGTGCCAGCAGCTGGGGGGACACCGAGTTGTTCTTC.

This chain connects TRBV3-1 to TRBJ1-1; no reliable D call. Germline V CDR1 and CDR2: LGHDT, YNNKEL (reference sequence). With 0 bases removed from V and 1 base from J, the gap between germline ends came to 9 bases. This CDR3 is built from 15 residues. The CDR3 reads CASSQDQAGNTEAFF. DNA of the CDR3: TGTGCCAGCAGCCAAGATCAGGCAGGGAACACTGAAGCTTTCTTT.

The chain couples TRBV20-1 to TRBJ1-1; D is unresolved. The CDR3 runs 12 residues. Between the trimmed V and J ends, which lost 3 bases and 5 bases, there was a span of 10 bases. Looked up from germline, CDR1 is DFQATT and CDR2 is SNEGSKA (reference sequence). For the CDR3, the DNA is TGCAGTGCTAGCAAAGCTGAAACTGAAGCTTTCTTT. Amino acid sequence: CSASKAETEAFF.

The chain couples TRBV29-1 to TRBJ2-2; D is undetermined. Per germline, CDR1 SQVTM and CDR2 ANQGSEA. V was pared by 4 bases and J by 4 bases, with 16 bases between. This CDR3 contains 15 residues. The CDR3 loop is CSVAGLTRSTGELFF. As DNA, the CDR3 is TGCAGCGTTGCCGGGCTTACAAGGAGCACCGGGGAGCTGTTTTTT.